This T cell receptor (beta chain) was recovered during a study of T cell repertoires in cytomegalovirus infection. TCRdb reprocessed the reads with MiXCR, giving one entry per CDR3 protein. This sample has hundreds of thousands of distinct CDR3 sequences, with under 20% found just once. This clonotype showed up many times. CDR1 and CDR2 (germline): SGHVS, FNYEAQ. The CDR3 length is 15 residues. Trimming left V 5 bases short and J 4 bases short, with 17 bases between. The sample was PBMCs. This chain uses TRBV7-6 with TRBJ1-1; TRBD1 is a possible D gene (5 bases). This TCR was recovered from a human donor in good health (CMV status not recorded). Some clones in this sample may be carry-over from other donors' samples. The CDR3 loop is CASSRDFQAVTEAFF. As DNA, the CDR3 is TGTGCCAGCAGCCGGGACTTCCAAGCGGTCACTGAAGCTTTCTTT.